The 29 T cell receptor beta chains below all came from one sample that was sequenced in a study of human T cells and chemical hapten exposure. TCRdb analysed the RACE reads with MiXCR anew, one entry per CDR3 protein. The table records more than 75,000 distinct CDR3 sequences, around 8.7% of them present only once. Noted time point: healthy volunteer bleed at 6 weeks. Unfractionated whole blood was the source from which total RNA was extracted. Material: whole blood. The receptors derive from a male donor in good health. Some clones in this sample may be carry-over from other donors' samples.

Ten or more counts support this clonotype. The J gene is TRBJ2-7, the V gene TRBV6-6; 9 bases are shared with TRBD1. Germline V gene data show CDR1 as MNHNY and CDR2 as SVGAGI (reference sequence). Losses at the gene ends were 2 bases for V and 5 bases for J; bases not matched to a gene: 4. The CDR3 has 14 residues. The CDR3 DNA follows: TGTGCCAGCAGTTACGGGACAGGGAGTGACGAGCAGTACTTC. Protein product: CASSYGTGSDEQYF.

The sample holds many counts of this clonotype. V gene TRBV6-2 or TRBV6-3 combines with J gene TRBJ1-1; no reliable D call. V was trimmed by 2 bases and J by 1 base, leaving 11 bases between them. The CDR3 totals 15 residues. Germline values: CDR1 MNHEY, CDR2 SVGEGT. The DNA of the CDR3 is TGTGCCAGCAGTTACCCTGGACTGACGAACACTGAAGCTTTCTTT. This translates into CASSYPGLTNTEAFF.

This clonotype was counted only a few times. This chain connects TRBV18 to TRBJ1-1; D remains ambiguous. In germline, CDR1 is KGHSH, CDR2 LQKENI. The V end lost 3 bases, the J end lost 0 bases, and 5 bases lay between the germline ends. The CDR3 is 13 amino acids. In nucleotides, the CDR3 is TGTGCCAGCTCACCTGGGGTGAACACTGAAGCTTTCTTT. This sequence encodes CASSPGVNTEAFF. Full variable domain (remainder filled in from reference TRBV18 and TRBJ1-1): NAGVMQNPRHLVRRRGQEARLRCSPMKGHSHVYWYRQLPEEGLKFMVYLQKENIIDESGMPKERFSAEFPKEGPSILRIQQVVRGDSAAYFCASSPGVNTEAFFGQGTRLTVV.

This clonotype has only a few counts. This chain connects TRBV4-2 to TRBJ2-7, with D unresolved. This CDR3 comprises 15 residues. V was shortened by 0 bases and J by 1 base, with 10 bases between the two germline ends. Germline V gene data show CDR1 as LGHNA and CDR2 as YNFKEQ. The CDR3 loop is CASSQDLAASYEQYF. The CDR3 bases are TGTGCCAGCAGCCAAGATTTGGCAGCTTCCTACGAGCAGTACTTC.

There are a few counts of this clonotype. CDR3 in DNA: TGCAGCGTTACAAGGACAGCCATGAACACTGAAGCTTTCTTT. Translated, it gives CSVTRTAMNTEAFF. This rearrangement joins TRBV29-1 to TRBJ1-1; possible D gene TRBD1, 6 bases. The CDR3 has 14 residues. V was trimmed by 5 bases and J by 0 bases, leaving 13 bases between them. Germline values: CDR1 SQVTM, CDR2 ANQGSEA.

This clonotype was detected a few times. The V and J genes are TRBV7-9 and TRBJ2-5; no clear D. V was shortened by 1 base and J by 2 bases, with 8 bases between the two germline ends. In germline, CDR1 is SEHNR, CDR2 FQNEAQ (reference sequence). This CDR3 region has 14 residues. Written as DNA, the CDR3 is TGTGCCAGCAGCTTAGGCTTGGGACAAGAGACCCAGTACTTC. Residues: CASSLGLGQETQYF.

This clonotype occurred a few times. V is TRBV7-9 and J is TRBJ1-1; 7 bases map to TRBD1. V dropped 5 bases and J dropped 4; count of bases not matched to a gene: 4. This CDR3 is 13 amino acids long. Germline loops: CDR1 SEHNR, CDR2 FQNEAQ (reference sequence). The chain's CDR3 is CASSQGGVTEAFF. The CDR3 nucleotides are TGTGCCAGCAGCCAGGGGGGAGTCACTGAAGCTTTCTTT.

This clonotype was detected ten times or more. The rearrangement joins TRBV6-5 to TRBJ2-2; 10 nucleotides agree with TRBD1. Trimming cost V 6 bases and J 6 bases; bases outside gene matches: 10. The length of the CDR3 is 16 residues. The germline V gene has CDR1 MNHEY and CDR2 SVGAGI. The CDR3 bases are TGTGCCAGCAGGCCCAAAGGGACAGGGGTCGCCGGGGAGCTGTTTTTT. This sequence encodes CASRPKGTGVAGELFF.

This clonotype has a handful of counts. CDR3 region: CASRSTGPSNYGYTF. CDR3 DNA: TGTGCCAGCAGAAGTACGGGACCCAGTAACTATGGCTACACCTTC. J is TRBJ1-2 and V is TRBV12-3 or TRBV12-4; possible D gene TRBD1, 5 bases. The V and J ends lost 6 bases and 1 base respectively, with 15 bases between them. The CDR3 extends over 15 amino acids.

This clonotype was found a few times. The chain's CDR3 is CATSAPGLSNTGELFF. The DNA of the CDR3 is TGTGCCACCAGTGCCCCGGGACTGAGCAACACCGGGGAGCTGTTTTTT. This chain links TRBV24-1 with TRBJ2-2, with D tentatively TRBD2 (6 bases). The ends were cut back, 5 bases at V and 2 bases at J, with 14 bases in the middle. Germline V gives CDR1 KGHDR, CDR2 SFDVKD. The CDR3 has 16 amino acids.

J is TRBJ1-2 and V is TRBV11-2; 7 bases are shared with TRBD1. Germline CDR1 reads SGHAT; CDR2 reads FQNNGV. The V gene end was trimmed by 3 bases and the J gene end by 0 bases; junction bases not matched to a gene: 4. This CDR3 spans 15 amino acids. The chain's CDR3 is CASSLITGANYGYTF. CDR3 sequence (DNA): TGTGCCAGCAGCTTGATAACAGGGGCTAACTATGGCTACACCTTC.

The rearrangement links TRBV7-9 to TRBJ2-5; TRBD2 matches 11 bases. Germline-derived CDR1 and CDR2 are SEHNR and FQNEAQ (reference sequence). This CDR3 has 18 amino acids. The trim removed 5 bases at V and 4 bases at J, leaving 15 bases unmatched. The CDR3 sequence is CASSRTLAGEPRGETQYF. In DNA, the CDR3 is TGTGCCAGCAGCCGTACACTAGCGGGGGAGCCTCGAGGAGAGACCCAGTACTTC. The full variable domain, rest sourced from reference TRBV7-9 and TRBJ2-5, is DTGVSQNPRHKITKRGQNVTFRCDPISEHNRLYWYRQTLGQGPEFLTYFQNEAQLEKSRLLSDRFSAERPKGSFSTLEIQRTEQGDSAMYLCASSRTLAGEPRGETQYFGPGTRLLVL.

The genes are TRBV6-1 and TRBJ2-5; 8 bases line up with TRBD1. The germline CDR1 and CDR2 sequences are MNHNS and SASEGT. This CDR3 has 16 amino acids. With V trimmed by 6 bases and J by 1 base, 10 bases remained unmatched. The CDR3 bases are TGTGCCAGCAGCGCCCTTACAGGGGGTACCCAAGAGACCCAGTACTTC. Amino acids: CASSALTGGTQETQYF.

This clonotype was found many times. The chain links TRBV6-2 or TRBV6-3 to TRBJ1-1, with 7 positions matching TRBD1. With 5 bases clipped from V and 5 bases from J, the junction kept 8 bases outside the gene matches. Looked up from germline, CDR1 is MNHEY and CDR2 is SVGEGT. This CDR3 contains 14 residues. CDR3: CASSGSRGGTEAFF. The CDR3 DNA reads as TGTGCCAGCAGTGGAAGCAGGGGGGGGACTGAAGCTTTCTTT.

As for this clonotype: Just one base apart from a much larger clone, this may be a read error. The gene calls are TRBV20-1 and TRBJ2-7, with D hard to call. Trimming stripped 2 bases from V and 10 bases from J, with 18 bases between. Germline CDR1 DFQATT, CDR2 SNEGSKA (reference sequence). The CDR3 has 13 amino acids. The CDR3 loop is CSARRHAETLQYF. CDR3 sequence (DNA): TGCAGTGCTAGACGACACGCCGAAACCCTTCAGTACTTC.

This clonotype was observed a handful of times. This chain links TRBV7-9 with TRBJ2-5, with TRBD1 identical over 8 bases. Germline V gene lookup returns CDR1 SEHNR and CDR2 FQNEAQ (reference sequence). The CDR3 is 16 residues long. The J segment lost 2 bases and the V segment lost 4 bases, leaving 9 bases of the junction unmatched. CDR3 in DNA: TGTGCCAGCAGCTCATACGTGACAGGGGCGCAAGAGACCCAGTACTTC. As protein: CASSSYVTGAQETQYF. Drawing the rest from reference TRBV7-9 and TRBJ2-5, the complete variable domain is DTGVSQNPRHKITKRGQNVTFRCDPISEHNRLYWYRQTLGQGPEFLTYFQNEAQLEKSRLLSDRFSAERPKGSFSTLEIQRTEQGDSAMYLCASSSYVTGAQETQYFGPGTRLLVL.

The CDR3 loop reads CSVGQGARQPQHF. In nucleotides, the CDR3 is TGCAGCGTGGGACAGGGGGCAAGACAGCCCCAGCATTTT. The chain uses TRBV29-1 and TRBJ1-5; the match to TRBD1 covers 12 bases. V was pared by 6 bases and J by 7 bases, with 4 bases of the junction left unmatched. CDR3 length equals 13 residues. Germline V gene data show CDR1 as SQVTM and CDR2 as ANQGSEA.

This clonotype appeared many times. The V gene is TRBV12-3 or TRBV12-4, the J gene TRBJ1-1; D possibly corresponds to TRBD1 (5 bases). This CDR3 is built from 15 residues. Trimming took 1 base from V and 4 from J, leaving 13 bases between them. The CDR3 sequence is CASSLEPGKGTEAFF. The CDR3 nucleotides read TGTGCCAGCAGTTTAGAACCAGGGAAGGGCACTGAAGCTTTCTTT.

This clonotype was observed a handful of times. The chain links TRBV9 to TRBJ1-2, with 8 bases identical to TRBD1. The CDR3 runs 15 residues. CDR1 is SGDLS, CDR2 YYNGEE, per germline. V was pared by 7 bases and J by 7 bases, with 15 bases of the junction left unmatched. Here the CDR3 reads CASAREDRALGGYTF. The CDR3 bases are TGTGCCAGCGCACGAGAGGACAGGGCTCTAGGTGGCTACACCTTC.

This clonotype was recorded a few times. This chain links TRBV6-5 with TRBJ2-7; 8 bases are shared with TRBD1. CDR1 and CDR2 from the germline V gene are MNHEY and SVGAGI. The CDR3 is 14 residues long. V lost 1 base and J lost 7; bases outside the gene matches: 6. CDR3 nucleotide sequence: TGTGCCAGCAGTTACTACCAGGGGGCGGGGGAGCAGTACTTC. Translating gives CASSYYQGAGEQYF.

The CDR3 DNA sequence: TGTGCCACCAGCAGACCGGTCGGGGGTAACGGTGAAAAACTGTTTTTT. As protein: CATSRPVGGNGEKLFF. This chain uses TRBV15 with TRBJ1-4; a possible D gene is TRBD1 (5 bases). Trimming removed 2 bases from V and 7 bases from J, with 17 bases in between. The germline V gene encodes CDR1 LNHNV and CDR2 YYDKDF (reference sequence). The CDR3 sequence is 16 residues long.

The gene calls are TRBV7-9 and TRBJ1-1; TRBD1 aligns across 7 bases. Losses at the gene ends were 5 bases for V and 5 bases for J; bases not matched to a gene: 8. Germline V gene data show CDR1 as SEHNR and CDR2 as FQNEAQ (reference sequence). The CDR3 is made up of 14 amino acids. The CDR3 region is CASSSPGQPTEAFF. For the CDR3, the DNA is TGTGCCAGCAGCAGCCCGGGACAGCCGACTGAAGCTTTCTTT.

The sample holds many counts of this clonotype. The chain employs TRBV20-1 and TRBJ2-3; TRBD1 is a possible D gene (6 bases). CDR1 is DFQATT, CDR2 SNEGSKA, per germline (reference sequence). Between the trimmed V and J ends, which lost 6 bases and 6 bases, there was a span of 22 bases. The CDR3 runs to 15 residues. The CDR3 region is CSAANPTGRGDTQYF. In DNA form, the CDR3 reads TGCAGTGCCGCCAACCCGACGGGAAGGGGGGATACGCAGTATTTT.

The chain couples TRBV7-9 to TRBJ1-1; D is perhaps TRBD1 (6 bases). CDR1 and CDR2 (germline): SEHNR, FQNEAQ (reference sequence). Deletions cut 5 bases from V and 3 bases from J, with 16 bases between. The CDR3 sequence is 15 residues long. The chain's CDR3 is CASSKQGRRDTEAFF. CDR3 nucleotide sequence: TGTGCCAGCAGCAAACAGGGTCGGCGGGACACTGAAGCTTTCTTT.

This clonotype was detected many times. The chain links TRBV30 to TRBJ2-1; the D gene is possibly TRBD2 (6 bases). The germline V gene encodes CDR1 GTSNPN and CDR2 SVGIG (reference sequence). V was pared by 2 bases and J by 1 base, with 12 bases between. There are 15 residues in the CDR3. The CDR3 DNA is TGTGCCTGGAGTTCCGGGACTGATTCCTACAATGAGCAGTTCTTC. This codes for CAWSSGTDSYNEQFF. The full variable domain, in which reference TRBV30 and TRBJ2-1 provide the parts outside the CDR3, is SQTIHQWPATLVQPVGSPLSLECTVEGTSNPNLYWYRQAAGRGLQLLFYSVGIGQISSEVPQNLSASRPQDRQFILSSKKLLLSDSGFYLCAWSSGTDSYNEQFFGPGTRLTVL.

The CDR3 here is CASSQRRGEVPETQYF. The DNA of the CDR3 is TGCGCCAGCAGCCAGCGACGGGGCGAGGTACCAGAGACCCAGTACTTC. This sequence joins TRBV4-1 and TRBJ2-5; D is tentatively TRBD1 or TRBD2 (5 bases each). The germline V and J ends were trimmed by 3 bases and 4 bases, with 18 bases remaining between them. Germline values: CDR1 MGHRA, CDR2 YSYEKL. The CDR3 is 16 residues long.

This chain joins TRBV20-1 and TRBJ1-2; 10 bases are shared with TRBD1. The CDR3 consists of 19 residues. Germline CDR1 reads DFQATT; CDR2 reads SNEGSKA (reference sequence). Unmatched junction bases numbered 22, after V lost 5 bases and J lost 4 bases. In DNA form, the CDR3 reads TGCAGTGCTCCTACCCCTACCGTGACAGGGGGCGAGCGGTTCTATGGCTACACCTTC. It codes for CSAPTPTVTGGERFYGYTF.

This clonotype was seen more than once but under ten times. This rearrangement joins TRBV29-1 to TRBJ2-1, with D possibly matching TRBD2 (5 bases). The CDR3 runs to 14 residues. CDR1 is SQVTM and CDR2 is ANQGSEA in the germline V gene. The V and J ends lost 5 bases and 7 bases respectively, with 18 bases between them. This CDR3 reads CSVSLVLVKNEQFF. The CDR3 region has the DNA TGCAGCGTTTCGTTAGTACTAGTAAAGAATGAGCAGTTCTTC.

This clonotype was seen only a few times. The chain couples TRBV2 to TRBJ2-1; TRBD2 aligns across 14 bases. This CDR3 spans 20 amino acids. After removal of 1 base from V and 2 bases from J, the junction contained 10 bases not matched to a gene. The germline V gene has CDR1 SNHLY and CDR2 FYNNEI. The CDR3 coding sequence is TGTGCCAGCAGTGAAGGAGGAGGGACTAGCGGGAGAGGCACCTACAATGAGCAGTTCTTC. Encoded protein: CASSEGGGTSGRGTYNEQFF.